This T cell receptor (beta chain) was captured in a study of technical replicates of blood from several donors. Germline values: CDR1 SEHNR, CDR2 FQNEAQ (reference sequence). This CDR3 contains 15 residues. With 10 bases removed from V and 1 base from J, the gap between germline ends came to 19 bases. Libraries were prepared by immunoSEQ multiplex PCR; TCRdb keeps only in-frame clonotypes and omits some of them. Among around 79,000 clones listed, 85% to 95% were seen once. The chain carries TRBV7-9 and TRBJ1-2, with unresolved D. What was sequenced was T cells isolated from PBMCs. The source is a human donor in good health. Written as DNA, the CDR3 is TGTGCCACCCATTTGAGGACTTTCCTTAACTATGGCTACACCTTC. Translated: CATHLRTFLNYGYTF.